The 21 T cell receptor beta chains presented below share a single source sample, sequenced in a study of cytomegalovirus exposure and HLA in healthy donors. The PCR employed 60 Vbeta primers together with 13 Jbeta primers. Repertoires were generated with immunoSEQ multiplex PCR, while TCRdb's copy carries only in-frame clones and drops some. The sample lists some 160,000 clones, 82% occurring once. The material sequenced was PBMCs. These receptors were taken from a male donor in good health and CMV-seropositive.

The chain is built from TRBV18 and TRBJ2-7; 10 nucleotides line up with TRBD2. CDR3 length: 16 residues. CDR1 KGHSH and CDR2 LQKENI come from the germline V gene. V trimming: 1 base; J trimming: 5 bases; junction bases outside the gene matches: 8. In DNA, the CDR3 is TGTGCCAGCTCACCACTAGCGGGGGGTCCCCGCGACGAGCAGTACTTC. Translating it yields CASSPLAGGPRDEQYF.

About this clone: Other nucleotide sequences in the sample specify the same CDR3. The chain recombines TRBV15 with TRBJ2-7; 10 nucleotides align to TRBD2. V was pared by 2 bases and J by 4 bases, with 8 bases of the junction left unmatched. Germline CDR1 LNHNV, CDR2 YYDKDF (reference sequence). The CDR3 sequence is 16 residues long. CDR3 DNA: TGTGCCACCAGCAGAACCGGACTAGCGGAAATATACGAGCAGTACTTC. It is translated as CATSRTGLAEIYEQYF.

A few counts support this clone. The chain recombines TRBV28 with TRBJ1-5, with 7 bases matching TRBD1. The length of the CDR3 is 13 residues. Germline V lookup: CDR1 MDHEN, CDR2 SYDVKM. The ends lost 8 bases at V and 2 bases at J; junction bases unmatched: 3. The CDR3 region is CASQDRGNQPQHF. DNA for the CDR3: TGTGCCAGCCAAGACAGGGGCAATCAGCCCCAGCATTTT.

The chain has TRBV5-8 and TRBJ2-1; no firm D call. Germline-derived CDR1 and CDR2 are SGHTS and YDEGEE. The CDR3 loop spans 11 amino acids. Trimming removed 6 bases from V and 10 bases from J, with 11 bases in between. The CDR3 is CASTISAEQFF. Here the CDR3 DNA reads TGTGCCAGCACCATCAGCGCGGAGCAGTTCTTC.

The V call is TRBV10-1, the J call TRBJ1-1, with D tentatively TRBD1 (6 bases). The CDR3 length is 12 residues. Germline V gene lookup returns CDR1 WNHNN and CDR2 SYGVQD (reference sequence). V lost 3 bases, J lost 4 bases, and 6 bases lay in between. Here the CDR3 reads CASSEGGTEAFF. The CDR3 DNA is TGCGCCAGCAGTGAAGGGGGCACTGAAGCTTTCTTT.

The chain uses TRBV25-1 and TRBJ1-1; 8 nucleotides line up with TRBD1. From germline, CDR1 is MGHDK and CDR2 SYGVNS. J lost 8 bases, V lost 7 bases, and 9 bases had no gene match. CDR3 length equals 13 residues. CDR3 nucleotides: TGTGCCAGCACTAGGACAGGGATTCAGGAAGCTTTCTTT. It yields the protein CASTRTGIQEAFF.

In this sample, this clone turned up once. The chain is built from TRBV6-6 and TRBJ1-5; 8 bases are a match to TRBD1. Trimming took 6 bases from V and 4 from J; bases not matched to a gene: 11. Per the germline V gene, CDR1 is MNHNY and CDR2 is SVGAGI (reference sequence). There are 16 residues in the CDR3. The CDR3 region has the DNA TGTGCCAGCAGGGACAGGGAGTTTGAGGGGAATCAGCCCCAGCATTTT. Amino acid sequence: CASRDREFEGNQPQHF.

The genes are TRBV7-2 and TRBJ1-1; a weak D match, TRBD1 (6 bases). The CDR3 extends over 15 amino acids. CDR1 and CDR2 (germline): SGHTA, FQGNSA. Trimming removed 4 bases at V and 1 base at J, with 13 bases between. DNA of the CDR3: TGTGCCAGCAGCTCATACGGACAGCAGAACACTGAAGCTTTCTTT. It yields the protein CASSSYGQQNTEAFF.

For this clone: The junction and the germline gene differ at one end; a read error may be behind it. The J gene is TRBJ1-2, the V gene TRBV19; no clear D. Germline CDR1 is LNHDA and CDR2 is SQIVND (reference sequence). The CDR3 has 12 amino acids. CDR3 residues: CASKEADYGYTF. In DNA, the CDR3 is TGTGCGAGTAAGGAGGCGGACTATGGCTACACCTTC.

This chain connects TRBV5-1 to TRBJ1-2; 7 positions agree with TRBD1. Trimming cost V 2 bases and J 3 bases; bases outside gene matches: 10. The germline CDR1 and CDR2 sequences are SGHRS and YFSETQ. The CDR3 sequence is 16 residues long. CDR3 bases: TGCGCCAGCAGCTTAGGCCTAATTGGACAGGACTATGGCTACACCTTC. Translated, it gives CASSLGLIGQDYGYTF.

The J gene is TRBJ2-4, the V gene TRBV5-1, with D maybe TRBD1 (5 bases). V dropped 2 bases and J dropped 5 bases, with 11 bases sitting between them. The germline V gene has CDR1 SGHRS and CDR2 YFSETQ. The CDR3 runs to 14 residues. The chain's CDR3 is CASSFSGSQNIQYF. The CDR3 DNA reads TGCGCCAGCAGCTTCTCAGGGTCGCAAAACATTCAGTACTTC.

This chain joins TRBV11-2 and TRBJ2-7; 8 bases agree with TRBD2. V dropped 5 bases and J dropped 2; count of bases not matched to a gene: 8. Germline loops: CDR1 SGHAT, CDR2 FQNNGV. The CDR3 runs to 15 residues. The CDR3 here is CASSPGQRGTYEQYF. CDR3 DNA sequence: TGTGCCAGCAGCCCAGGCCAGCGGGGGACCTACGAGCAGTACTTC.

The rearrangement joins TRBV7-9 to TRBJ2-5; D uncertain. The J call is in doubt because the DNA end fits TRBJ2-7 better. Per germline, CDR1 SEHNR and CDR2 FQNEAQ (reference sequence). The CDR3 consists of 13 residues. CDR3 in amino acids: CASSLVISYEQYF. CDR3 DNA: TGTGCCAGCAGCTTAGTGATTTCCTACGAGCAGTACTTC.

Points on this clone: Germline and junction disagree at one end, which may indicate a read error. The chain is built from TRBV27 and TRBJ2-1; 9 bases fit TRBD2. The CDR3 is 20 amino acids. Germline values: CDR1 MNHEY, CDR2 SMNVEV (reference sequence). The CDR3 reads CANSSRKGASGTSSYNEQFF. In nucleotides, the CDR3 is TGTGCCAACAGTTCCCGCAAAGGGGCTAGCGGGACGAGCTCCTACAATGAGCAGTTCTTC.

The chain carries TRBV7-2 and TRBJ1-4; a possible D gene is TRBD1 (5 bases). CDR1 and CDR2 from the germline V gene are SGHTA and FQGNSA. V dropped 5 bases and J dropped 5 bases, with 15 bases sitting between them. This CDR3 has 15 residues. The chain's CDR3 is CASSPGGGQNEKLFF. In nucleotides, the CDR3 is TGTGCCAGCAGCCCAGGCGGCGGACAAAATGAAAAACTGTTTTTT.

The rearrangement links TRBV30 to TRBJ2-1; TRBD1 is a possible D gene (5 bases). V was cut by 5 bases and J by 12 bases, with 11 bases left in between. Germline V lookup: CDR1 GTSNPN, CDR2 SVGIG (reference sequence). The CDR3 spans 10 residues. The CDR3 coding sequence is TGTGCCTGGGGGGCGGTGGGGCAGTTCTTC. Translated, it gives CAWGAVGQFF.

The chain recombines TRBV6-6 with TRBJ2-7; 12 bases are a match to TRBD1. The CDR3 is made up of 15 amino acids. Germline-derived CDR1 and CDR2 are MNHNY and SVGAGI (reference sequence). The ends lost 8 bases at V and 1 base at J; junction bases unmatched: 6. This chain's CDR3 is CASHGTGGTSYEQYF. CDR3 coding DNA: TGTGCCAGCCACGGGACAGGGGGCACGTCCTACGAGCAGTACTTC.

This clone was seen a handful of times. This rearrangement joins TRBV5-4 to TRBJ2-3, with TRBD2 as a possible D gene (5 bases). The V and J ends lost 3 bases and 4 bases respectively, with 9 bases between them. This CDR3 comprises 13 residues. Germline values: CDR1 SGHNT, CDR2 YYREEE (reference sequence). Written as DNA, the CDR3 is TGTGCCAGCAGCTACAGCGGACCAGATACGCAGTATTTT. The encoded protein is CASSYSGPDTQYF.

The CDR3 sequence is CASSLDRGTEAFF. In nucleotides, the CDR3 is TGTGCCAGCAGCTTGGACAGGGGCACTGAAGCTTTCTTT. This chain links TRBV6-6 with TRBJ1-1; TRBD1 aligns across 9 bases. V lost 6 bases, J lost 4 bases, and 3 bases stayed unmatched. Looked up from germline, CDR1 is MNHNY and CDR2 is SVGAGI (reference sequence). The CDR3 is made up of 13 amino acids.

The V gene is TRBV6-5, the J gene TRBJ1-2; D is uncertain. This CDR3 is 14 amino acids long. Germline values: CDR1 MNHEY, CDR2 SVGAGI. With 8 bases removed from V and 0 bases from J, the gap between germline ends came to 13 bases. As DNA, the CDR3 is TGTGCCAGCTCTCCGATGTCAGCTAACTATGGCTACACCTTC. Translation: CASSPMSANYGYTF.

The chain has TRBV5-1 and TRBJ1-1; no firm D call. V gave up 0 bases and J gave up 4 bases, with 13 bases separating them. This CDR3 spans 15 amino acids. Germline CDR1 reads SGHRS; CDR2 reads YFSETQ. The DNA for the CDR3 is TGCGCCAGCAGCTTGGGGTCCTCTTCAGGCACTGAAGCTTTCTTT. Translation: CASSLGSSSGTEAFF.